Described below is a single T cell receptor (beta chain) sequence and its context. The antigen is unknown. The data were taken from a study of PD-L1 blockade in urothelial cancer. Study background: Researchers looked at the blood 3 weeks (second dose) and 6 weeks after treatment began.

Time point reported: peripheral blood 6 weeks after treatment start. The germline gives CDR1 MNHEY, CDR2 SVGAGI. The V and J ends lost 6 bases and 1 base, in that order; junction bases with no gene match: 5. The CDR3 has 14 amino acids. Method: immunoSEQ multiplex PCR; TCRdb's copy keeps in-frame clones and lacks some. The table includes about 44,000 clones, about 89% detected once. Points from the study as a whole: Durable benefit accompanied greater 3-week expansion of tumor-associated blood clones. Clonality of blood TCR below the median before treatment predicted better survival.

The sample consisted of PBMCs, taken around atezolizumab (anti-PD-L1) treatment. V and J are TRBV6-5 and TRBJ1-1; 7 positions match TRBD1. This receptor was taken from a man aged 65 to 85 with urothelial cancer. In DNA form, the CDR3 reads TGTGCCAGCAGACCCGGGACAGCGAACACTGAAGCTTTCTTT. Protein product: CASRPGTANTEAFF.